The clone carrying this T cell receptor beta chain was observed many times. Time point: newly diagnosed GD, antithyroid drugs for less than 3 months. Preparation of the TCR library used RNA extracted from PBMCs. CDR1 MNHEY and CDR2 SMNVEV come from the germline V gene (reference sequence). The CDR3 spans 15 residues. Trimming took 5 bases from V and 3 from J, leaving 16 bases between them. Arm-PCR of CDR3 regions and iRepertoire HTBI primers were used to build TCR beta libraries. TCRdb used MiXCR to reprocess the multiplex PCR reads, holding one entry per CDR3 protein. In the table there are 400,000 to 500,000 distinct CDR3 sequences, 15% to 20% of which are singletons. The record originates from a study of regulatory T cells in long-lasting Graves disease. This same sample was also taken into another study, of T cells in Graves' hyperthyroidism and ophthalmopathy. That work contributes: If no ophthalmopathy progression occurred within 18 months, Graves' hyperthyroidism was stable. Exclusion of patients followed from uncontrolled infection, other autoimmune disease, pregnancy or lactation.

This receptor was obtained from a woman aged 25 to 39 with Graves disease. The sample in question was peripheral blood mononuclear cells (PBMCs), obtained at new diagnosis, from a patient treated with antithyroid drugs. V is TRBV27 and J is TRBJ1-1; D is uncertain. The CDR3 is CASSPDPGRHTEAFF. CDR3 coding DNA: TGTGCCAGCAGTCCCGATCCCGGCCGACACACTGAAGCTTTCTTT.